This T cell receptor (beta chain) emerged from a study of cytomegalovirus exposure and HLA in healthy donors. This CDR3 has 15 residues. Germline CDR1 SEHNR, CDR2 FQNEAQ (reference sequence). Trimming took 1 base from V and 3 from J; bases not matched to a gene: 2. The PCR used 60 Vbeta and 13 Jbeta primers. TCRdb's copy holds only in-frame clones and misses some; the assay was immunoSEQ multiplex PCR. This table holds some 46,000 clones. As regards this clone: Its target is not known.

Study-wide points: It was likely that a cluster of highly shared sequence variants was a sequencing artifact.

What was sequenced was PBMCs. This receptor was identified in a male donor in good health and CMV-seronegative. The rearrangement links TRBV7-9 to TRBJ1-5; 8 positions agree with TRBD1. The CDR3 region has the DNA TGTGCCAGCAGCTTAGGGGACAGGATCAATCAGCCCCAGCATTTT. Its translation: CASSLGDRINQPQHF. Filled out from reference TRBV7-9 and TRBJ1-5, the complete variable domain reads DTGVSQNPRHKITKRGQNVTFRCDPISEHNRLYWYRQTLGQGPEFLTYFQNEAQLEKSRLLSDRFSAERPKGSFSTLEIQRTEQGDSAMYLCASSLGDRINQPQHFGDGTRLSIL.